The T cell receptor beta chain described here comes from a study of cytomegalovirus exposure and HLA in healthy donors. The CDR3 has 16 residues. J gave up 3 bases and V 2 bases, and 6 bases lay outside the gene matches. Germline V gene sequence: CDR1 MGHDK, CDR2 SYGVNS. It was with 60 Vbeta and 13 Jbeta primers that the PCR ran. Data came from immunoSEQ multiplex PCR; TCRdb stores just in-frame clones and leaves some out. The sample lists under 200,000 clones; roughly 90% were seen once. The J gene is TRBJ1-4, the V gene TRBV25-1; 7 bases fit TRBD1. The sample was PBMCs. This sequence was found in a woman between 18 and 29 years old in good health and CMV-seronegative. CDR3 nucleotides: TGTGCCAGCAGTGAACCCCGGACAGGACCTAATGAAAAACTGTTTTTT. Its protein product is CASSEPRTGPNEKLFF. The full variable domain, completed using reference TRBV25-1 and TRBJ1-4, is EADIYQTPRYLVIGTGKKITLECSQTMGHDKMYWYQQDPGMELHLIHYSYGVNSTEKGDLSSESTVSRIRTEHFPLTLESARPSHTSQYLCASSEPRTGPNEKLFFGSGTQLSVL.